The T cell receptor (beta chain) described here comes from a study of shared clonotypes between healthy human individuals. Study overall: For every donor, three CD4 naive, three CD4 memory, two CD8 naive and one CD8 memory plates were used.

This CDR3 has 15 residues. Germline loops: CDR1 SGHTA, CDR2 FQGNSA. V shed 7 bases and J shed 8 bases, with 20 bases lying between them. Sequencing was performed with immunoSEQ multiplex PCR; in TCRdb, only in-frame clones are kept and a portion is missing. This sample carries 550,000 to 850,000 clones, around 74% of them seen once, and the ten largest clones take roughly 1.7%. Details on this clone: Its antigen is unidentified.

Findings of the study overall: Clonotypes shared by all four sorted-subset donors had higher generation probabilities than non-shared clonotypes.

All donors qualified as healthy HIV-negative adults and had experienced no recent acute infections or vaccinations. This rearrangement joins TRBV7-2 to TRBJ1-4; D is unresolved. What was sequenced was memory CD4+ T cells sorted from blood. Subset reported: CD45RA-negative fraction. The clonotype was recovered from a woman aged 30 to 39 in good health. CDR3 sequence: CASTNPGRLGEKLFF. In DNA form, the CDR3 reads TGTGCCAGCACCAACCCTGGGAGGCTCGGGGAAAAACTGTTTTTT.